This entry lists 4 T cell receptor beta chains sequenced from one sample in a study of T cell responses to AZD1222 COVID-19 vaccine. Sequencing was performed with immunoSEQ multiplex PCR; in TCRdb, only in-frame clones are kept and a portion is missing. The sample records more than 100,000 clones, 92% being singletons. The sequencing here drew on peripheral blood, taken on day 0 of AZD1222 vaccination. The receptor set was obtained from an adult in good health.

A single count supports this clone. This chain links TRBV11-2 with TRBJ1-2; D perhaps matches TRBD1 (5 bases). CDR1 and CDR2 from the germline V gene are SGHAT and FQNNGV. This CDR3 has 13 residues. With 5 bases removed from V and 6 bases from J, the gap between germline ends came to 13 bases. The CDR3 sequence is CASSPGAAHGYTF. Here the CDR3 DNA reads TGTGCCAGCAGCCCCGGGGCTGCCCATGGCTACACCTTC.

V is TRBV4-1 and J is TRBJ1-1; D is ambiguous. Germline CDR1 is MGHRA and CDR2 is YSYEKL. CDR3 length: 15 amino acids. V was pared by 4 bases and J by 5 bases, with 17 bases between. The CDR3 region is CASSLGQAVVTEAFF. As DNA, the CDR3 is TGCGCCAGCAGCCTGGGCCAGGCCGTGGTTACTGAAGCTTTCTTT.

The chain combines TRBV27 with TRBJ1-6, with D unresolved. The V end was cut by 0 bases, the J end by 6 bases, with 12 bases between. Germline CDR1 is MNHEY and CDR2 is SMNVEV (reference sequence). The CDR3 covers 16 residues. The DNA of the CDR3 is TGTGCCAGCAGTTTATCCCAAGGCCAGGCTAATTCACCCCTCCACTTT. This encodes CASSLSQGQANSPLHF.

This clone showed up just once. The gene calls are TRBV25-1 and TRBJ2-4; 9 nucleotides line up with TRBD1. Germline loops: CDR1 MGHDK, CDR2 SYGVNS. Unmatched junction bases numbered 9, after V lost 7 bases and J lost 8 bases. This CDR3 has 14 residues. CDR3 sequence: CASTSGQGSDIQYF. The CDR3 region has the DNA TGTGCCAGCACCTCGGGACAGGGAAGTGACATTCAGTACTTC.